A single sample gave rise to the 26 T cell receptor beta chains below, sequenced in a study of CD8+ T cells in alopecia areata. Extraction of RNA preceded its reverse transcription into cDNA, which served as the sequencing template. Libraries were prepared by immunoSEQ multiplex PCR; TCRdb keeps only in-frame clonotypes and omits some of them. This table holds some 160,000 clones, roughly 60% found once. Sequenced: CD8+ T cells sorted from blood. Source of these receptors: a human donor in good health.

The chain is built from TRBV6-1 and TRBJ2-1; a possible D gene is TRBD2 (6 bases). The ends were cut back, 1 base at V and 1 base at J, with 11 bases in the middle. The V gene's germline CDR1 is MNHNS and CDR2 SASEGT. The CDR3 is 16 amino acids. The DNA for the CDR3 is TGTGCCAGCAGTGAAGTGCGGGGTCATTCCTACAATGAGCAGTTCTTC. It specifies CASSEVRGHSYNEQFF.

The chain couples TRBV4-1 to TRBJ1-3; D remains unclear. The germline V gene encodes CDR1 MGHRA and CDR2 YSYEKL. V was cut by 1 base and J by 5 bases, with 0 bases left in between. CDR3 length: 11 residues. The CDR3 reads CASSQGNTIYF. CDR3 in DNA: TGCGCCAGCAGCCAAGGAAACACCATATATTTT.

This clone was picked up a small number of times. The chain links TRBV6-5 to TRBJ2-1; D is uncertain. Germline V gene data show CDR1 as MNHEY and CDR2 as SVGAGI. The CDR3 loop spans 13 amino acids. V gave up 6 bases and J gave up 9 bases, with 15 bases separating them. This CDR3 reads CASSPYKGSEQFF. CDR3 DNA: TGTGCCAGCAGCCCCTACAAGGGAAGTGAGCAGTTCTTC.

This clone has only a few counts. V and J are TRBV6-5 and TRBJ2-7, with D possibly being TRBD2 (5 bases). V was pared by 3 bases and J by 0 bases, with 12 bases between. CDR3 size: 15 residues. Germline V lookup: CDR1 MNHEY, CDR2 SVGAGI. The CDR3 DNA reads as TGTGCCAGCAGTTATAGCGCTGACACCTCCTACGAGCAGTACTTC. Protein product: CASSYSADTSYEQYF.

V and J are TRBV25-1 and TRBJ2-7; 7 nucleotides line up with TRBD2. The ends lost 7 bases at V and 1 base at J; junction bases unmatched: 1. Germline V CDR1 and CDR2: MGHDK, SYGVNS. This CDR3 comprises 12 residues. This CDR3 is CASMGGSYEQYF. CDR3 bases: TGTGCCAGCATGGGGGGGTCCTACGAGCAGTACTTC.

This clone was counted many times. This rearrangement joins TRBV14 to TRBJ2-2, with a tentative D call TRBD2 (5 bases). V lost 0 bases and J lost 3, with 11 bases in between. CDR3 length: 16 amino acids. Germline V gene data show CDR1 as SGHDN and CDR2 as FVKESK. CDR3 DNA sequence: TGTGCCAGCAGCCAAGAACTTAGCGTAGACACCGGGGAGCTGTTTTTT. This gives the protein CASSQELSVDTGELFF.

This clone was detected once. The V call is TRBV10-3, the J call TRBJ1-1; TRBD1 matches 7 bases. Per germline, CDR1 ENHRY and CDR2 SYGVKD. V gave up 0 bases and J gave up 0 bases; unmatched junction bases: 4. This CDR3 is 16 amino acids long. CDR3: CAISESTTGLNTEAFF. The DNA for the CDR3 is TGTGCCATCAGTGAGTCTACGACAGGGTTGAACACTGAAGCTTTCTTT.

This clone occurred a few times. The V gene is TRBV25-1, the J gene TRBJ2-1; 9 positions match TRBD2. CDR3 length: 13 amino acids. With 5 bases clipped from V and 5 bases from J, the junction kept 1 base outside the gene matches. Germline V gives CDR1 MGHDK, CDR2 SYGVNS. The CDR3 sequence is CASSWTSDNEQFF. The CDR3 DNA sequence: TGTGCCAGCAGTTGGACTAGCGACAATGAGCAGTTCTTC.

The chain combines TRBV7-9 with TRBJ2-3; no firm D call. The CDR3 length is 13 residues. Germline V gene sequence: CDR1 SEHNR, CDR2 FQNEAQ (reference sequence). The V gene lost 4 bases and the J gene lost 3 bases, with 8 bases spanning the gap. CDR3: CASSYLMTDTQYF. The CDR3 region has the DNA TGTGCCAGCAGCTACCTTATGACAGATACGCAGTATTTT.

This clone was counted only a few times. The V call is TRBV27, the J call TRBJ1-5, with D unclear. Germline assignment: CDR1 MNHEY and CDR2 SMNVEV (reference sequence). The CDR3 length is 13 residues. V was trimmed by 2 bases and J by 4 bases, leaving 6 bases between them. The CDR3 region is CASSLSRNQPQHF. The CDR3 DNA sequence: TGTGCCAGCAGTTTAAGCAGGAATCAGCCCCAGCATTTT.

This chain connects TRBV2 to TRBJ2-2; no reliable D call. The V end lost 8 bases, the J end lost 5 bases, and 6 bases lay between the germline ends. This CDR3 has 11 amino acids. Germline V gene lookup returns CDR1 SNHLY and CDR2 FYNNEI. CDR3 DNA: TGTGCCAGCGGCAGAACCGGGGAGCTGTTTTTT. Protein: CASGRTGELFF.

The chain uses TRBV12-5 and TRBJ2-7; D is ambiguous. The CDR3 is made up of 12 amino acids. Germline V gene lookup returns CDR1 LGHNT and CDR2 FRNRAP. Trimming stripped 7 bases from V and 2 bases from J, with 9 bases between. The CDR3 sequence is CASAPDTYEQYF. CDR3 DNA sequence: TGTGCTAGTGCCCCCGACACCTACGAGCAGTACTTC.

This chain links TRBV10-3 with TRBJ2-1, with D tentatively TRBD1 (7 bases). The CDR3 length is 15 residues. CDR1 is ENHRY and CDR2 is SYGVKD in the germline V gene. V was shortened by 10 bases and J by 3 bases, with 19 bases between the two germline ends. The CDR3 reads CASRSGGGLYNEQFF. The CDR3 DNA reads TGTGCCAGCCGATCTGGAGGGGGCCTCTACAATGAGCAGTTCTTC.

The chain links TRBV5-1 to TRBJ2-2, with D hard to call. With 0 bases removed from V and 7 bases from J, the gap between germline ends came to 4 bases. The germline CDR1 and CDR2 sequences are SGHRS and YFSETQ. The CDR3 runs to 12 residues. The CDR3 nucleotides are TGCGCCAGCAGCTTGGTTCTCGGGGAGCTGTTTTTT. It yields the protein CASSLVLGELFF.

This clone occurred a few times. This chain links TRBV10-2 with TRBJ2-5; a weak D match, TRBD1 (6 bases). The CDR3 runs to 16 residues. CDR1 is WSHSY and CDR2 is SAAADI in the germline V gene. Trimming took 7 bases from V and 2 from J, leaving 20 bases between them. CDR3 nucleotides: TGCGCCAGCACCGAACTCTATGGACAGAAGCAAGAGACCCAGTACTTC. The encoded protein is CASTELYGQKQETQYF.

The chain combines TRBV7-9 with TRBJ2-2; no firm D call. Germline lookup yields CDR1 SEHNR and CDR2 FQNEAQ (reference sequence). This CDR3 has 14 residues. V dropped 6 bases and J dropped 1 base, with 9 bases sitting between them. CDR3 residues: CASRPKVNTGELFF. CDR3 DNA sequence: TGTGCCAGCAGACCGAAGGTGAACACCGGGGAGCTGTTTTTT.

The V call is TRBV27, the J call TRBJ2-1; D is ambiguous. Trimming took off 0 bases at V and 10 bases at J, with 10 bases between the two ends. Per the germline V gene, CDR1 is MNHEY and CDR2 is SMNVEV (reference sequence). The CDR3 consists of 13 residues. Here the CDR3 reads CASSLSRTTEQFF. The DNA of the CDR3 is TGTGCCAGCAGTTTATCGAGAACTACCGAGCAGTTCTTC.

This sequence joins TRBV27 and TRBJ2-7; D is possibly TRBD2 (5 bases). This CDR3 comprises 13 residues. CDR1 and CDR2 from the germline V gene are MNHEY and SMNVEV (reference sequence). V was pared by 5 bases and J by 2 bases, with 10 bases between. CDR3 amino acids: CASSRGYPYEQYF. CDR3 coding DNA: TGTGCCAGCAGTCGGGGATACCCCTACGAGCAGTACTTC.

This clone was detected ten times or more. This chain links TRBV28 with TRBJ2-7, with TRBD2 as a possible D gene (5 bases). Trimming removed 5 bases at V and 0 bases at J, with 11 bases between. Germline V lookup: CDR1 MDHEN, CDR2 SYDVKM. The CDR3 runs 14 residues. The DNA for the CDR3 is TGTGCCAGCAGTCCCCGGACTTCCTCCTACGAGCAGTACTTC. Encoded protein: CASSPRTSSYEQYF.

The CDR3: CASSPYGETQYF. The CDR3, as DNA: TGTGCCAGCAGCCCCTATGGGGAGACCCAGTACTTC. The chain is built from TRBV7-9 and TRBJ2-5; no clear D gene. The CDR3 extends over 12 amino acids. The V end was cut by 5 bases, the J end by 5 bases, with 9 bases between. Per the germline V gene, CDR1 is SEHNR and CDR2 is FQNEAQ (reference sequence).

CDR3 bases: TGTGCCAGCAGTCCAAGCCTAGCGGAGGCCTACGAGCAGTACTTC. It is translated as CASSPSLAEAYEQYF. The V call is TRBV27, the J call TRBJ2-7; 7 bases fit TRBD2. Germline V gene sequence: CDR1 MNHEY, CDR2 SMNVEV (reference sequence). V dropped 5 bases and J dropped 2; count of bases not matched to a gene: 9. The CDR3 loop spans 15 amino acids.

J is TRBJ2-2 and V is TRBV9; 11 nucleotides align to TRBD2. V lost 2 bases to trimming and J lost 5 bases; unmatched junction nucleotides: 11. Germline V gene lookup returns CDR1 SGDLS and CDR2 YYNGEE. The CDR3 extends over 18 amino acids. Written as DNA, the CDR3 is TGTGCCAGCAGCGTTTTAGCGGGAGGGCGGTTTGATACCGGGGAGCTGTTTTTT. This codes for CASSVLAGGRFDTGELFF.

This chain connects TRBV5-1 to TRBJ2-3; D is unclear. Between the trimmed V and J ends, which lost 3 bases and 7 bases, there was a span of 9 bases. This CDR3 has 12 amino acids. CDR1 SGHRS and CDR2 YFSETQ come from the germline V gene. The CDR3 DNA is TGCGCCAGCAGCTCGGAATACAATACGCAGTATTTT. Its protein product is CASSSEYNTQYF.

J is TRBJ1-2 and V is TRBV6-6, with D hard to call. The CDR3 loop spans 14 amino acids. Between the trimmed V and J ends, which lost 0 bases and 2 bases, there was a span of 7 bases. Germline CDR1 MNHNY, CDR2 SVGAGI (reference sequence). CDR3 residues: CASSYSTPNYGYTF. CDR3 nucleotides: TGTGCCAGCAGTTACTCGACACCAAACTATGGCTACACCTTC.

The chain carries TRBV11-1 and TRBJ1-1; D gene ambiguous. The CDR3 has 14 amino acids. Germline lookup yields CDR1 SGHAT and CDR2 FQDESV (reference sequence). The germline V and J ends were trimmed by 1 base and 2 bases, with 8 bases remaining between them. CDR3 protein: CASSLGQRNTEAFF. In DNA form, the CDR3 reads TGTGCCAGCAGCTTAGGCCAGAGAAACACTGAAGCTTTCTTT.

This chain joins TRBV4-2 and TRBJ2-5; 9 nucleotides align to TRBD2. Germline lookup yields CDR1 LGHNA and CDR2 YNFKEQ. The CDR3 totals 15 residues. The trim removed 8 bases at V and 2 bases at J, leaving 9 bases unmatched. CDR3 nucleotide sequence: TGTGCCAGCGGCCGAGCGGGAGGCTCGCAAGAGACCCAGTACTTC. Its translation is CASGRAGGSQETQYF.